This TCR beta chain was identified in a study of blood T cell repertoires in COVID-19. Study context: T cells, B-cell-depleted T cells, or PBMCs provided the cDNA or gDNA that served as material.

Authors' analysis steps: Nucleated cell number was recorded as an estimate derived from reference gene primer amplification. Sequencing was performed with immunoSEQ multiplex PCR; in TCRdb, only in-frame clones are kept and a portion is missing. V and J calls and clone size come straight from that table; D and trimming were deduced from the DNA. The table has just over 150,000 clones, approximately 79% seen once. During active infection, Seattle patients enrolled and were then monitored through disease. CDR1 is WNHNN, CDR2 SYGVQD, per germline (reference sequence). V was clipped by 3 bases and J by 6 bases, with 10 bases between them. This CDR3 spans 13 amino acids.

J is TRBJ2-3 and V is TRBV10-1; D remains ambiguous. The source of this sequence is a woman between 40 and 55 years old with COVID-19, enrolled during active disease. Sequenced input: peripheral blood. CDR3 bases: TGCGCCAGCAGTGACCCGGGTCGGGATACGCAGTATTTT. This translates into CASSDPGRDTQYF.